Listed here are 3 T cell receptor beta chains from one sample, sequenced in a study of shared T cell receptors in the human thymus. Measured with immunoSEQ multiplex PCR; TCRdb has only the in-frame clones, and not every one. The profile shows under 450,000 clones, approximately 95% of them singletons. The source material was thymocytes. The source is a human donor.

The chain has TRBV20-1 and TRBJ1-2; the D is unclear. V gave up 6 bases and J gave up 9 bases, with 14 bases separating them. This CDR3 region has 11 residues. The germline V gene has CDR1 DFQATT and CDR2 SNEGSKA (reference sequence). For the CDR3, the DNA is TGCAGTGCAAATACAAGGTGTTGCTACACCTTC. The encoded protein is CSANTRCCYTF.

This clone has just one count. The rearrangement uses TRBV29-1 and TRBJ2-1; TRBD2 is a possible D gene (6 bases). Per germline, CDR1 SQVTM and CDR2 ANQGSEA. CDR3 size: 15 residues. Trimming stripped 3 bases from V and 9 bases from J, with 21 bases between. The DNA of the CDR3 is TGCAGCGTTGAGGAGGAGGTAGCGGCTGCGGGTGAGCAGTTCTTC. Translating gives CSVEEEVAAAGEQFF.

The CDR3 loop reads CASSELAGGSYNEQFF. As DNA, the CDR3 is TGTGCCAGCAGTGAACTAGCGGGAGGGTCTTACAATGAGCAGTTCTTC. The V call is TRBV2, the J call TRBJ2-1, with 12 bases identical to TRBD2. CDR3 length equals 16 residues. Germline CDR1 SNHLY, CDR2 FYNNEI. Losses at the gene ends were 2 bases for V and 4 bases for J; bases not matched to a gene: 3.